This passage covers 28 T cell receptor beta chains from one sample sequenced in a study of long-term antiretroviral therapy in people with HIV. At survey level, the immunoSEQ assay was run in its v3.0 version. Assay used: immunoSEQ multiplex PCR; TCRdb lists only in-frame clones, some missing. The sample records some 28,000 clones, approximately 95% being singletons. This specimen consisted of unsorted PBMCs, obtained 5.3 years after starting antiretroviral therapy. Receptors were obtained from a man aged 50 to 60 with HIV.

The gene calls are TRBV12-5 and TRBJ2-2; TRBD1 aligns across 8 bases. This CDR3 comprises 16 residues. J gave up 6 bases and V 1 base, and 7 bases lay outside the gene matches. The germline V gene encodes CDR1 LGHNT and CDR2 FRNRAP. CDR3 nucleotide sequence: TGTGCTAGTGGTTTGGCCTCCGGGACAGGTCCCGGGGAGCTGTTTTTT. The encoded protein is CASGLASGTGPGELFF.

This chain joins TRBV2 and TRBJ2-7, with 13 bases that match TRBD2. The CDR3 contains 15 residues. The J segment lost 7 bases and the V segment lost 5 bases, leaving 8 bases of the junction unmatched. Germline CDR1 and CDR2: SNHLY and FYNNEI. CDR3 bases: TGTGCCAGCAGTCCGCGGACTAGCGGGGGTTGGGAGCAGTACTTC. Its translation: CASSPRTSGGWEQYF.

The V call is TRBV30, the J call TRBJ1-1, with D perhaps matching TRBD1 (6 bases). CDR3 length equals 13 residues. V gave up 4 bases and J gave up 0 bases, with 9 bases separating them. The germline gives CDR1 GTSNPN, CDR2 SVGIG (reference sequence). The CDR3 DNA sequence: TGTGCCTGGATGCAGGGGATGAACACTGAAGCTTTCTTT. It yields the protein CAWMQGMNTEAFF.

The CDR3 region has the DNA TGTGCCAGCAGCCCCCCCGGGGGCAATGGCTACACCTTC. Encoded protein: CASSPPGGNGYTF. The genes are TRBV2 and TRBJ1-2; TRBD1 is a possible D gene (6 bases). V dropped 6 bases and J dropped 6 bases, with 14 bases sitting between them. Germline CDR1 and CDR2: SNHLY and FYNNEI. The length of the CDR3 is 13 residues.

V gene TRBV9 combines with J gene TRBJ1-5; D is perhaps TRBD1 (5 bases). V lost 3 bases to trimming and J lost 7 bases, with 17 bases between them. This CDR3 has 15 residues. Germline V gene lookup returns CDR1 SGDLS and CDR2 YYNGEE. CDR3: CASSAGQGRDQPQHF. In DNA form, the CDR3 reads TGTGCCAGCAGCGCGGGGCAGGGAAGGGACCAGCCCCAGCATTTT.

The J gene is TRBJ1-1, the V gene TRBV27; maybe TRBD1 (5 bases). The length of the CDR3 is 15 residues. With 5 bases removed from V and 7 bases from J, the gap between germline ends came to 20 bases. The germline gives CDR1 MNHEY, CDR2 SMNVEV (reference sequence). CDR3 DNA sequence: TGTGCCAGCAGTCTCCGGGACCCATCATCCGGTGAAGCTTTCTTT. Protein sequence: CASSLRDPSSGEAFF.

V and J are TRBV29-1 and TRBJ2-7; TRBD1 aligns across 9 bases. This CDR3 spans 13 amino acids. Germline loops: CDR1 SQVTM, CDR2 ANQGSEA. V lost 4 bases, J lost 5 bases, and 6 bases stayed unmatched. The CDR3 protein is CSVVGTGIHEQYF. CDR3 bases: TGCAGCGTTGTTGGGACAGGGATCCACGAGCAGTACTTC.

The CDR3 DNA sequence: TGTGCCTGGAGCCCCGACAGTAACACTGAAGCTTTCTTT. Translation: CAWSPDSNTEAFF. The V call is TRBV30, the J call TRBJ1-1; a weak D match, TRBD1 (5 bases). Germline CDR1 is GTSNPN and CDR2 is SVGIG (reference sequence). The CDR3 is made up of 13 amino acids. Trimming took 3 bases from V and 2 from J, leaving 10 bases between them.

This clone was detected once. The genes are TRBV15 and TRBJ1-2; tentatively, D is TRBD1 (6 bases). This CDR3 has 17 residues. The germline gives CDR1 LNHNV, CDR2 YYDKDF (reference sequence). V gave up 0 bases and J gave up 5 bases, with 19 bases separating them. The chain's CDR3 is CATSRDRSGGRVYGYTF. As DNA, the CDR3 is TGTGCCACCAGCAGAGATCGTTCGGGGGGCAGGGTATATGGCTACACCTTC.

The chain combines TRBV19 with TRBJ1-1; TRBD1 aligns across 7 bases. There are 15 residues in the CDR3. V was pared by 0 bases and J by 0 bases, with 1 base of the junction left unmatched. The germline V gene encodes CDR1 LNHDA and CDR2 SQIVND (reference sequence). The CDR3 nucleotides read TGTGCCAGTAGTATAGAGGACAGGATGAACACTGAAGCTTTCTTT. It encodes CASSIEDRMNTEAFF.

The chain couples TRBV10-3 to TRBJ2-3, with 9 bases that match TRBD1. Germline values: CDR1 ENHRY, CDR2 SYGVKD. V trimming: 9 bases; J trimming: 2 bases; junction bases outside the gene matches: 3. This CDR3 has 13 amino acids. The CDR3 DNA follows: TGTGCCATTGGGACAGGGCCCACAGATACGCAGTATTTT. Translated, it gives CAIGTGPTDTQYF.

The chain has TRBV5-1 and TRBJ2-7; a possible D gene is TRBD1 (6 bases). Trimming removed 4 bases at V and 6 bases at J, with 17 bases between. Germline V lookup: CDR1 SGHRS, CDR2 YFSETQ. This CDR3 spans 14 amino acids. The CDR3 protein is CASSPESGRGEQYF. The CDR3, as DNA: TGCGCCAGCAGCCCCGAGAGTGGCAGGGGCGAGCAGTACTTC. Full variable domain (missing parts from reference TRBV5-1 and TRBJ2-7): KAGVTQTPRYLIKTRGQQVTLSCSPISGHRSVSWYQQTPGQGLQFLFEYFSETQRNKGNFPGRFSGRQFSNSRSEMNVSTLELGDSALYLCASSPESGRGEQYFGPGTRLTVT.

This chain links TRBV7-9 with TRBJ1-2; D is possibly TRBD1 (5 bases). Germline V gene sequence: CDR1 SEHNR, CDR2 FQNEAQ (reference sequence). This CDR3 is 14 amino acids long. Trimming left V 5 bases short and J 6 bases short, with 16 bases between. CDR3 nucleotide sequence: TGTGCCAGCAGCCGGCCCCCCGACAGCAATGGCTACACCTTC. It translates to CASSRPPDSNGYTF.

Here the CDR3 reads CAWGGHLTDTQYF. Here the CDR3 DNA reads TGTGCCTGGGGGGGACATCTCACAGATACGCAGTATTTT. The chain is built from TRBV30 and TRBJ2-3, with a tentative D call TRBD1 (6 bases). Germline CDR1 reads GTSNPN; CDR2 reads SVGIG (reference sequence). V was shortened by 5 bases and J by 2 bases, with 11 bases between the two germline ends. This CDR3 contains 13 residues.

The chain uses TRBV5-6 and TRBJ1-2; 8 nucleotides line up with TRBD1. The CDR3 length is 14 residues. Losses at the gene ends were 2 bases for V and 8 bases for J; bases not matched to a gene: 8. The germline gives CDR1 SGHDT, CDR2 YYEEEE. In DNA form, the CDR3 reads TGTGCCAGCAGCTTTGAGGACAGGGTGGGCGGCTACACCTTC. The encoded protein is CASSFEDRVGGYTF.

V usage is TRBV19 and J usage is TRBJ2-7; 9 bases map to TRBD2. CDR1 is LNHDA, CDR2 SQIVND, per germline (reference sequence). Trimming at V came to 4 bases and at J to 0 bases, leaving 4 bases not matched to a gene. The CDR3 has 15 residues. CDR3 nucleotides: TGTGCCAGTAGTACTCTAGCGGGGCACTCCTACGAGCAGTACTTC. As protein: CASSTLAGHSYEQYF.

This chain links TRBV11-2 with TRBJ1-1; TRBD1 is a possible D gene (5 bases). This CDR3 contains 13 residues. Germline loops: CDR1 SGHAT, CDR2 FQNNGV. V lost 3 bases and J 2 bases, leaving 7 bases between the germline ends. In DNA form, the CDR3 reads TGTGCCAGCAGCTTCGACAGTAACACTGAAGCTTTCTTT. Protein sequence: CASSFDSNTEAFF.

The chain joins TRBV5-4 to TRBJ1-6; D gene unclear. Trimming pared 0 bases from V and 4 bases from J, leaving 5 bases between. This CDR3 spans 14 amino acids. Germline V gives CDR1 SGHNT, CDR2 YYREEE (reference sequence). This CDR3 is CASSLEQYNSPLHF. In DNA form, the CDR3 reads TGTGCCAGCAGCTTGGAACAGTATAATTCACCCCTCCACTTT. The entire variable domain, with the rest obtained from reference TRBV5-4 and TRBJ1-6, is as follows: ETGVTQSPTHLIKTRGQQVTLRCSSQSGHNTVSWYQQALGQGPQFIFQYYREEENGRGNFPPRFSGLQFPNYSSELNVNALELDDSALYLCASSLEQYNSPLHFGNGTRLTVT.

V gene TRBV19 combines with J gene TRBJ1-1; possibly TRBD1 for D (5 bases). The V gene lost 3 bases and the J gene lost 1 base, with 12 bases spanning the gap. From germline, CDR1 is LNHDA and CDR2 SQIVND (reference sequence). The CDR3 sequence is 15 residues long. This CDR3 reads CASSMGVTGNTEAFF. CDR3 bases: TGTGCCAGTAGTATGGGGGTTACAGGGAACACTGAAGCTTTCTTT.

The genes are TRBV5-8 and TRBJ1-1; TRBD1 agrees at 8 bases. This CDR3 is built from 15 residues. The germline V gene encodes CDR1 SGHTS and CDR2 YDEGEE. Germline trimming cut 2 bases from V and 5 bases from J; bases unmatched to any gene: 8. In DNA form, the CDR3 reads TGTGCCAGCAGCTTCCGAAGACAGGGGATAACTGAAGCTTTCTTT. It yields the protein CASSFRRQGITEAFF.

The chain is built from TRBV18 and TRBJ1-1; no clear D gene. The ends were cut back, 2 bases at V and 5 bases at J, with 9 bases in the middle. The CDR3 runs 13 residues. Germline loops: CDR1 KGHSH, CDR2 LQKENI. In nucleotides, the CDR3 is TGTGCCAGCTCACCAGGCCCTGGGACTGAAGCTTTCTTT. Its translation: CASSPGPGTEAFF.

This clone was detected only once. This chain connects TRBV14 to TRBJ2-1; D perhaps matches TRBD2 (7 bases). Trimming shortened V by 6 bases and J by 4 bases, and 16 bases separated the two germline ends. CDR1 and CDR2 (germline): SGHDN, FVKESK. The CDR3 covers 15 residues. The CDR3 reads CASSLRGGLYNEQFF. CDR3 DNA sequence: TGTGCCAGCAGTTTAAGGGGGGGGCTTTACAATGAGCAGTTCTTC.

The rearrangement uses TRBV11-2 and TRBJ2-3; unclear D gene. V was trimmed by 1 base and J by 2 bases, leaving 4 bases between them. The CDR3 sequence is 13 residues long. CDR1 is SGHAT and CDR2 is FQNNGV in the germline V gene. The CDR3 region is CASSLVSTDTQYF. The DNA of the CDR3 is TGTGCCAGCAGCTTAGTTTCCACAGATACGCAGTATTTT.

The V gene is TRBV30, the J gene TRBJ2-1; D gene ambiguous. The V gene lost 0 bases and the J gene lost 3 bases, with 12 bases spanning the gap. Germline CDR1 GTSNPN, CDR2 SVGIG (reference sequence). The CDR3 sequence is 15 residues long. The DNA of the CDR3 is TGTGCCTGGAGTGTTTCCAGGTTATTCTACAATGAGCAGTTCTTC. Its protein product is CAWSVSRLFYNEQFF.

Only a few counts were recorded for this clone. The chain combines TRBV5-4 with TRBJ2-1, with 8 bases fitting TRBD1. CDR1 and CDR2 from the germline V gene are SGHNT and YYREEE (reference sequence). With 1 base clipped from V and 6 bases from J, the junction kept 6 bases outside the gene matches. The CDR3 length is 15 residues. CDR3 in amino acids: CASSLQTGASNEQFF. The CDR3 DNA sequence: TGTGCCAGCAGCTTGCAGACAGGGGCGTCCAATGAGCAGTTCTTC.

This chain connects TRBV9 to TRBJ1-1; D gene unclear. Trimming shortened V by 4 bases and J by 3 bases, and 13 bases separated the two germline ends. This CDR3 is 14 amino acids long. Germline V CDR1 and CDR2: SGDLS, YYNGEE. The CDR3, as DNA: TGTGCCAGCAGCCAAGGAGCCCGGGACACTGAAGCTTTCTTT. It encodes CASSQGARDTEAFF.

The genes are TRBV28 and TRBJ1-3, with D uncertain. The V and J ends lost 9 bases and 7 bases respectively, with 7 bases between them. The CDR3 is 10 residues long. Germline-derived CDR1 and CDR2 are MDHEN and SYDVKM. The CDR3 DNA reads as TGTGCCAGTTTCGGGAACACCATATATTTT. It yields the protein CASFGNTIYF.

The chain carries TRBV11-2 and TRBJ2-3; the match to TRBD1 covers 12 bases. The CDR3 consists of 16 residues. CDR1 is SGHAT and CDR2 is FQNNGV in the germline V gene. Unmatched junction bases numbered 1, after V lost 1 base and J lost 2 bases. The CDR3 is CASSLGDRGLTDTQYF. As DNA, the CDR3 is TGTGCCAGCAGCTTAGGGGACAGGGGGCTCACAGATACGCAGTATTTT.